The 6 T cell receptor beta chains below all came from one sample that was sequenced in a study of blood T cell repertoires in COVID-19. Produced via immunoSEQ multiplex PCR; TCRdb's table is partial and in-frame only. This table has tens of thousands of clones, about 88% appearing once. The sequenced material came from peripheral blood. The origin of the receptors is a man in his 60s with acute or convalescent COVID-19.

The chain recombines TRBV7-2 with TRBJ2-3; D unresolved. V lost 1 base and J 1 base, leaving 9 bases between the germline ends. This CDR3 comprises 15 residues. Germline values: CDR1 SGHTA, CDR2 FQGNSA. DNA for the CDR3: TGTGCCAGCAGCTTAGGTAGGCTAGGCACAGATACGCAGTATTTT. Translation: CASSLGRLGTDTQYF.

This sequence joins TRBV6-5 and TRBJ2-2; a weak D match, TRBD1 (5 bases). In germline, CDR1 is MNHEY, CDR2 SVGAGI. The CDR3 is 14 amino acids. Trimming left V 11 bases short and J 5 bases short, with 18 bases between. The CDR3 DNA reads as TGTGCCCTGCTGAACCAAGGGGTTACCGGGGAGCTGTTTTTT. This translates into CALLNQGVTGELFF.

The J gene is TRBJ2-7, the V gene TRBV29-1; 10 nucleotides line up with TRBD1. This CDR3 region has 14 residues. The germline V gene encodes CDR1 SQVTM and CDR2 ANQGSEA. Losses at the gene ends were 6 bases for V and 3 bases for J; bases not matched to a gene: 8. The CDR3 is CSVNFGTGVYEQYF. The CDR3 bases are TGCAGCGTGAACTTTGGGACAGGGGTCTACGAGCAGTACTTC.

The chain combines TRBV7-2 with TRBJ1-2; no clear D. The length of the CDR3 is 13 residues. The V end was cut by 2 bases, the J end by 6 bases, with 10 bases between. Germline CDR1 SGHTA, CDR2 FQGNSA. The CDR3 DNA reads TGTGCCAGCAGCTTAATTGGAGGGAATGGCTACACCTTC. This encodes CASSLIGGNGYTF.

The genes are TRBV3-1 (or the pseudogene TRBV3-2) and TRBJ1-4; D not certain. Germline V gives CDR1 LGHDT, CDR2 YNNKEL (reference sequence). Trimming took off 0 bases at V and 0 bases at J, with 5 bases between the two ends. The CDR3 is 15 residues long. CDR3 sequence reads: CASSQDTATNEKLFF. CDR3 in DNA: TGTGCCAGCAGCCAAGACACTGCAACTAATGAAAAACTGTTTTTT.

The chain couples TRBV30 to TRBJ2-6, with D maybe TRBD1 (5 bases). Trimming pared 8 bases from V and 5 bases from J, leaving 10 bases between. The CDR3 consists of 12 residues. The germline V gene encodes CDR1 GTSNPN and CDR2 SVGIG (reference sequence). CDR3 sequence reads: CAGNRRANVLTF. The CDR3 DNA sequence: TGTGCCGGGAACAGGCGGGCCAACGTCCTGACTTTC.